This T cell receptor beta chain was sequenced during a study of T cells in Graves' hyperthyroidism and ophthalmopathy. General study points: Researchers found most expanded thyroid clonotypes above 0.001 in blood as well.

RNA transcripts were the template for amplifying TCR beta CDR3 regions. The HTBI primer set was used in a first-round RT-PCR of the TCR CDR3. MiXCR was run by TCRdb on the multiplex PCR reads, yielding one entry per CDR3 protein. The sample consists of 340,000 or so distinct CDR3 sequences, approximately 15% of them appearing once. The definition of stable Graves' hyperthyroidism was no ophthalmopathy progression within 18 months. The PBMCs had their origin in less than 13 ml of fresh peripheral blood. Points on this clonotype: Antigen specificity is unknown.

Germline CDR1 and CDR2: MDHEN and SYDVKM. The CDR3 has 16 residues. V was pared by 6 bases and J by 6 bases, with 13 bases of the junction left unmatched. The sequenced sample was blood. The clonotype originates from a man aged 30-40 years with Graves' hyperthyroidism. The rearrangement uses TRBV28 and TRBJ2-1; 8 nucleotides agree with TRBD2. The CDR3 spells CASSPPAASGSNEQFF. CDR3 sequence (DNA): TGTGCCAGCAGCCCCCCGGCCGCTAGCGGGTCCAATGAGCAGTTCTTC. Drawing the rest from reference TRBV28 and TRBJ2-1, the complete variable domain is DVKVTQSSRYLVKRTGEKVFLECVQDMDHENMFWYRQDPGLGLRLIYFSYDVKMKEKGDIPEGYSVSREKKERFSLILESASTNQTSMYLCASSPPAASGSNEQFFGPGTRLTVL.